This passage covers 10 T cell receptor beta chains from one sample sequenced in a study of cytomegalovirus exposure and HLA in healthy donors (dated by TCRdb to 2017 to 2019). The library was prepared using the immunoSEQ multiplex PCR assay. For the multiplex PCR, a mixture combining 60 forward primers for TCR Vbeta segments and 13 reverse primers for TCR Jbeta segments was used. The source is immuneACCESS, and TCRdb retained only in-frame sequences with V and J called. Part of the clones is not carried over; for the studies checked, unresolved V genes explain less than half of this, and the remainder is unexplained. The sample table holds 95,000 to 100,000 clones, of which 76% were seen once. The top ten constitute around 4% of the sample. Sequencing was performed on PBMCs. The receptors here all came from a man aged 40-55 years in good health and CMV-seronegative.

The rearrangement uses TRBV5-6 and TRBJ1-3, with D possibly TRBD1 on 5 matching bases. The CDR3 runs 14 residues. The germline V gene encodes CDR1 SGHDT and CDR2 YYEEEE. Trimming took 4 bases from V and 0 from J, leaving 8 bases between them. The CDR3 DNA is TGTGCCAGCAGCCACAGGAGCTCTGGAAACACCATATATTTT. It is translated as CASSHRSSGNTIYF.

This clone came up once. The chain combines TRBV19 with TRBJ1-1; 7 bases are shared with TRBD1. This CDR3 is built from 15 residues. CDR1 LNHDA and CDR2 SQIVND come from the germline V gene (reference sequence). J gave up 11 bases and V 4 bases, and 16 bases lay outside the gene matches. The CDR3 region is CASSKEATGSIGAFF. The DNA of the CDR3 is TGTGCCAGTAGTAAGGAGGCGACAGGGAGTATCGGGGCTTTCTTT.

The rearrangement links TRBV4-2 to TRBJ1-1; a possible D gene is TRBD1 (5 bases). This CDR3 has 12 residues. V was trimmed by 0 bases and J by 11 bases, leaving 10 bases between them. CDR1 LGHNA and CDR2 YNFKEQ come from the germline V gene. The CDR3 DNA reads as TGTGCCAGCAGCCAAGATGGGGGGTTGGCTTTCTTT. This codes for CASSQDGGLAFF.

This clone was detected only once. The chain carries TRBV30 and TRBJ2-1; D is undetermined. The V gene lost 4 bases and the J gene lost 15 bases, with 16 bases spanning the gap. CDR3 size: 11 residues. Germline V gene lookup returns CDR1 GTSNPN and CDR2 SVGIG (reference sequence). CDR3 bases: TGTGCCTGGACCCTTGGGCCCAAGCCGTTCTTC. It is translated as CAWTLGPKPFF.

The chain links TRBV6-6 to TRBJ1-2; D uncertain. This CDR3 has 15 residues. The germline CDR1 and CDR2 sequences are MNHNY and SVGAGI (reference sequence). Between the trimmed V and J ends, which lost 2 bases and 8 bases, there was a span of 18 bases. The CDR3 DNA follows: TGTGCCAGCAGTTACCTTGTGACCGACGCGGCGGGCTACACCTTC. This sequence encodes CASSYLVTDAAGYTF.

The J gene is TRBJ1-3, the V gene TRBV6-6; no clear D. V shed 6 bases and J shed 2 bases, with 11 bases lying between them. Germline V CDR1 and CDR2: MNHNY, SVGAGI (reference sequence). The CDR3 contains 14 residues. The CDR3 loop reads CASRPREPGNTIYF. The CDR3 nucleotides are TGTGCCAGCAGGCCTAGGGAGCCTGGAAACACCATATATTTT.

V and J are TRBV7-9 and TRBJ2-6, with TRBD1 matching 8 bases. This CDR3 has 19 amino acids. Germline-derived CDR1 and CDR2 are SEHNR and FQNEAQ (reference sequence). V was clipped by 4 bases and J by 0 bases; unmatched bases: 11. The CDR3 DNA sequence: TGTGCCAGCAGCTCAACGTGGACAGGGATAGGCTCTGGGGCCAACGTCCTGACTTTC. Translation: CASSSTWTGIGSGANVLTF.

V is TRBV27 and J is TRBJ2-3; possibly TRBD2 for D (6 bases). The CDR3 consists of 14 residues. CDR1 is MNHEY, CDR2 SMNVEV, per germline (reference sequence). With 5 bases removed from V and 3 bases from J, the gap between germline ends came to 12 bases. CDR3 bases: TGTGCCAGCAGTCGTGCTGGGGGGACAGATACGCAGTATTTT. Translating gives CASSRAGGTDTQYF.

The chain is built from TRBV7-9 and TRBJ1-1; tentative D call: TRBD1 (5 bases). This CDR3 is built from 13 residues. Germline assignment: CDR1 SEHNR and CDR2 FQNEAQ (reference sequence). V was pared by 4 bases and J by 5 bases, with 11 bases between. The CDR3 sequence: CASSSAGSTEAFF. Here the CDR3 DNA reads TGTGCCAGCAGCTCCGCAGGGTCTACTGAAGCTTTCTTT.

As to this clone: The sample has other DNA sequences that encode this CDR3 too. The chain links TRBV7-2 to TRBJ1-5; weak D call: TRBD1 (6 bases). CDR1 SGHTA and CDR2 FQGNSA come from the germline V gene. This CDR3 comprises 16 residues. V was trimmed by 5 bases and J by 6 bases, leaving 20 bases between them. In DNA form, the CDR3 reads TGTGCCAGCAGCGAGGGGGGGGTAAATAACGGTCAGCCCCAGCATTTT. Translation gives CASSEGGVNNGQPQHF.